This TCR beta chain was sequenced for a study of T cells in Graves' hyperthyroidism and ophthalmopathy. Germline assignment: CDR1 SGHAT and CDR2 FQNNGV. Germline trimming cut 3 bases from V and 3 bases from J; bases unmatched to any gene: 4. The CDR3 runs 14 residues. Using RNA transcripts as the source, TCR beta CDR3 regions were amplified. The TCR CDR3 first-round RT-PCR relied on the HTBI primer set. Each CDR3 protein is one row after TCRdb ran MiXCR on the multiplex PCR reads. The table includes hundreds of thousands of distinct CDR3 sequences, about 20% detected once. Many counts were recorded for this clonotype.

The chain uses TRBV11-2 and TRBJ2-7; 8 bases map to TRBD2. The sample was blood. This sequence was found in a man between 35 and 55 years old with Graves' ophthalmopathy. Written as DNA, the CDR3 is TGTGCCAGCAGCTTCGGGACTAGTTTCTACGAGCAGTACTTC. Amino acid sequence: CASSFGTSFYEQYF. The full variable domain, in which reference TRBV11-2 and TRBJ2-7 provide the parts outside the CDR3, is EAGVAQSPRYKIIEKRQSVAFWCNPISGHATLYWYQQILGQGPKLLIQFQNNGVVDDSQLPKDRFSAERLKGVDSTLKIQPAKLEDSAVYLCASSFGTSFYEQYFGPGTRLTVT.